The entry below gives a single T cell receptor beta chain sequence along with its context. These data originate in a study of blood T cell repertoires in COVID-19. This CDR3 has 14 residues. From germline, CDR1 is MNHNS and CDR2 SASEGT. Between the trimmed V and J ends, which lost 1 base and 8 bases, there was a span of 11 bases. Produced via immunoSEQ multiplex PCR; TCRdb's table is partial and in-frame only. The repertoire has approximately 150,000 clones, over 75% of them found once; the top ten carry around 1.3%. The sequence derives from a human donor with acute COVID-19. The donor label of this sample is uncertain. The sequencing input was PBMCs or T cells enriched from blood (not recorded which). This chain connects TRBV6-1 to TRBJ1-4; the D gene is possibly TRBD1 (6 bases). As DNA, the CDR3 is TGTGCCAGCAGTGAAGGCCAGGGGACCGAAAAACTGTTTTTT. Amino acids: CASSEGQGTEKLFF.